Presented here are 30 T cell receptor beta chains from one specimen sequenced in a study of cytomegalovirus exposure and HLA in healthy donors. The PCR was carried out with 60 Vbeta primers and 13 Jbeta primers. Sequencing was performed with immunoSEQ multiplex PCR; in TCRdb, only in-frame clones are kept and a portion is missing. The sample includes 95,000 to 110,000 clones, approximately 73% of them seen just once. Sequences were obtained from PBMCs. The receptors originated from a woman in her late teens or twenties in good health and CMV-seropositive.

This clone has a handful of counts. The CDR3 region has the DNA TGCGCCAGCAGCTTGGGGGACACTGGAAACACCATATATTTT. This encodes CASSLGDTGNTIYF. The V call is TRBV5-1, the J call TRBJ1-3, with a tentative D call TRBD1 (6 bases). The CDR3 totals 14 residues. Germline CDR1 reads SGHRS; CDR2 reads YFSETQ. Trimming pared 0 bases from V and 2 bases from J, leaving 6 bases between.

The V call is TRBV15, the J call TRBJ1-5; TRBD1 matches at 9 bases. Germline CDR1 reads LNHNV; CDR2 reads YYDKDF (reference sequence). J gave up 7 bases and V 1 base, and 5 bases lay outside the gene matches. This CDR3 has 15 residues. Here the CDR3 reads CATSRVGDRAQPQHF. The CDR3 DNA sequence: TGTGCCACCAGCAGAGTTGGGGACAGGGCACAGCCCCAGCATTTT.

This clone appeared once. V is TRBV7-9 and J is TRBJ2-1; D may be TRBD2 (6 bases). This CDR3 contains 15 residues. The germline CDR1 and CDR2 sequences are SEHNR and FQNEAQ (reference sequence). Trimming cost V 4 bases and J 2 bases, with 12 bases left between them. As DNA, the CDR3 is TGTGCCAGCAGCTCTCGACTAGTGACCTACAATGAGCAGTTCTTC. This sequence encodes CASSSRLVTYNEQFF.

This clone was seen more than once but under ten times. The CDR3 DNA follows: TGTGCCAGCAGTTTATCCCTAGCGGGATTTAATGAGCAGTTCTTC. Encoded protein: CASSLSLAGFNEQFF. The rearrangement links TRBV27 to TRBJ2-1; TRBD2 agrees at 9 bases. The germline CDR1 and CDR2 sequences are MNHEY and SMNVEV (reference sequence). The CDR3 has 15 residues. Trimming took 0 bases from V and 7 from J; bases not matched to a gene: 4.

The chain uses TRBV7-6 and TRBJ2-3, with TRBD2 as a possible D gene (5 bases). The CDR3 covers 15 residues. V was clipped by 3 bases and J by 0 bases, with 10 bases between them. Germline loops: CDR1 SGHVS, CDR2 FNYEAQ. Written as DNA, the CDR3 is TGTGCCAGCAGCTTCGGCAGGACTAGCACAGATACGCAGTATTTT. It codes for CASSFGRTSTDTQYF.

The rearrangement uses TRBV10-3 and TRBJ2-3, with D tentatively TRBD1 (6 bases). Germline-derived CDR1 and CDR2 are ENHRY and SYGVKD. V lost 11 bases and J 1 base, leaving 10 bases between the germline ends. The CDR3 is 12 amino acids. The CDR3 coding sequence is TGTGCCTCCAGGGGTGGCACAGATACGCAGTATTTT. It codes for CASRGGTDTQYF.

V gene TRBV28 combines with J gene TRBJ2-7; 9 bases align to TRBD1. V shed 4 bases, J shed 7 bases, and the junction held 8 bases outside the gene matches. The CDR3 is made up of 14 amino acids. CDR1 MDHEN and CDR2 SYDVKM come from the germline V gene. The CDR3 DNA reads TGTGCCAGCAGTTCCCCCCGGACAGGGGAGGAGCAGTACTTC. It codes for CASSSPRTGEEQYF.

The rearrangement links TRBV5-4 to TRBJ2-7; unclear D gene. Trimming removed 3 bases at V and 0 bases at J, with 7 bases between. This CDR3 is built from 13 residues. CDR1 SGHNT and CDR2 YYREEE come from the germline V gene (reference sequence). CDR3 amino acids: CASSSPNSYEQYF. The DNA for the CDR3 is TGTGCCAGCAGCTCTCCTAACTCCTACGAGCAGTACTTC.

The chain couples TRBV4-2 to TRBJ2-7, with 14 bases lining up with TRBD2. CDR1 is LGHNA, CDR2 YNFKEQ, per germline. The CDR3 is 19 residues long. J was trimmed by 2 bases and V by 2 bases; bases with no gene match: 11. The CDR3 here is CASSQFLGLAGGRTYEQYF. CDR3 bases: TGTGCCAGCAGCCAATTTCTCGGACTAGCGGGAGGACGTACCTACGAGCAGTACTTC.

The rearrangement joins TRBV2 to TRBJ1-1; 7 bases line up with TRBD1. The CDR3 is 15 residues long. V shed 2 bases, J shed 7 bases, and the junction held 10 bases outside the gene matches. Per the germline V gene, CDR1 is SNHLY and CDR2 is FYNNEI. Here the CDR3 reads CASSEPDRVRNEAFF. The CDR3 DNA reads as TGTGCCAGCAGTGAACCAGACAGGGTTAGGAATGAAGCTTTCTTT.

The chain has TRBV28 and TRBJ1-5, with D perhaps TRBD1 (5 bases). The CDR3 extends over 16 amino acids. The germline V gene has CDR1 MDHEN and CDR2 SYDVKM. V dropped 6 bases and J dropped 1 base, with 16 bases sitting between them. CDR3 in amino acids: CASRTAGGESNQPQHF. The CDR3, as DNA: TGTGCCAGCAGAACGGCCGGGGGGGAGAGCAATCAGCCCCAGCATTTT.

The chain couples TRBV28 to TRBJ2-7; D remains unclear. The V gene's germline CDR1 is MDHEN and CDR2 SYDVKM. The CDR3 contains 11 residues. The CDR3: CESRNSYEQYF. CDR3 nucleotides: TGTGAATCTAGGAACTCCTACGAGCAGTACTTC.

This CDR3 is CASSLRLAGRTHEQYF. The CDR3, as DNA: TGCGCCAGCAGCTTGCGATTAGCGGGAAGGACCCACGAGCAGTACTTC. J is TRBJ2-7 and V is TRBV5-1; 8 bases are a match to TRBD2. V shed 1 base and J 5 bases; nucleotides not matched to a gene: 11. CDR1 is SGHRS, CDR2 YFSETQ, per germline. The CDR3 length is 16 residues.

The chain joins TRBV7-8 to TRBJ2-1; 7 bases map to TRBD1. Germline values: CDR1 SGHVS, CDR2 FQNEAQ. The CDR3 runs 15 residues. V lost 5 bases, J lost 10 bases, and 14 bases stayed unmatched. CDR3 DNA sequence: TGTGCCAGCAGCCCGCGACAGGGTATCACCGGAGAGCAGTTCTTC. Residues: CASSPRQGITGEQFF.

This clone was seen once. The rearrangement uses TRBV27 and TRBJ2-7, with D unclear. V shed 3 bases and J shed 2 bases, with 11 bases lying between them. The CDR3 length is 14 residues. CDR1 is MNHEY and CDR2 is SMNVEV in the germline V gene (reference sequence). CDR3 protein: CASSLRPPPYEQYF. DNA of the CDR3: TGTGCCAGCAGTTTGAGGCCTCCTCCCTACGAGCAGTACTTC.

V and J are TRBV7-6 and TRBJ1-2, with TRBD1 matching 9 bases. The CDR3 has 16 amino acids. J lost 5 bases, V lost 7 bases, and 14 bases had no gene match. Per germline, CDR1 SGHVS and CDR2 FNYEAQ. The CDR3 DNA reads TGTGCCAGCACCCCATGGGAGCTGGACAGGGGATATGGCTACACCTTC. Encoded protein: CASTPWELDRGYGYTF.

J is TRBJ2-7 and V is TRBV28; possible D gene TRBD1, 6 bases. Per germline, CDR1 MDHEN and CDR2 SYDVKM. This CDR3 is 13 amino acids long. The ends were cut back, 3 bases at V and 7 bases at J, with 13 bases in the middle. Here the CDR3 reads CASSLGHTWEQYF. The CDR3 bases are TGTGCCAGCAGTTTGGGACATACCTGGGAGCAGTACTTC.

This clone has more than one count but fewer than ten. J is TRBJ1-1 and V is TRBV25-1, with unresolved D. Trimming took off 6 bases at V and 2 bases at J, with 10 bases between the two ends. The CDR3 is 13 amino acids. Germline assignment: CDR1 MGHDK and CDR2 SYGVNS. CDR3 region: CASRGVGNTEAFF. The CDR3 DNA reads TGTGCCAGCAGAGGAGTCGGAAACACTGAAGCTTTCTTT.

The chain combines TRBV27 with TRBJ2-3; 9 nucleotides agree with TRBD2. This CDR3 contains 15 residues. J was trimmed by 1 base and V by 4 bases; bases with no gene match: 3. Per germline, CDR1 MNHEY and CDR2 SMNVEV (reference sequence). The chain's CDR3 is CASSSGGRGTDTQYF. Here the CDR3 DNA reads TGTGCCAGCAGTTCAGGCGGGAGGGGCACAGATACGCAGTATTTT.

This chain uses TRBV30 with TRBJ2-7; D possibly corresponds to TRBD1 (5 bases). Germline V gives CDR1 GTSNPN, CDR2 SVGIG (reference sequence). Deletions cut 0 bases from V and 6 bases from J, with 12 bases between. This CDR3 spans 13 amino acids. CDR3 sequence (DNA): TGTGCCTGGAGTGTAAGGCCGCAGGGCGAGCAGTACTTC. Residues: CAWSVRPQGEQYF.

The J gene is TRBJ1-1, the V gene TRBV2; the match to TRBD1 covers 7 bases. The V segment lost 4 bases and the J segment 3 bases; nucleotides outside the gene matches: 8. The CDR3 contains 15 residues. Germline V gene lookup returns CDR1 SNHLY and CDR2 FYNNEI. This CDR3 reads CASSGGAGGDTEAFF. CDR3 DNA: TGTGCCAGCAGTGGGGGGGCAGGGGGAGACACTGAAGCTTTCTTT.

The chain carries TRBV27 and TRBJ1-1; TRBD1 aligns across 9 bases. The germline CDR1 and CDR2 sequences are MNHEY and SMNVEV (reference sequence). J was trimmed by 6 bases and V by 4 bases; bases with no gene match: 3. This CDR3 comprises 13 residues. This chain's CDR3 is CASSSQGAAEAFF. In DNA, the CDR3 is TGTGCCAGCAGTTCACAGGGGGCGGCTGAAGCTTTCTTT.

This chain connects TRBV10-3 to TRBJ2-5, with 8 bases that match TRBD2. Germline CDR1 ENHRY, CDR2 SYGVKD. This CDR3 spans 14 amino acids. V lost 10 bases, J lost 5 bases, and 12 bases stayed unmatched. CDR3 sequence (DNA): TGTGCCACCAGGGCCTCGAGCGGGAGTGAGACCCAGTACTTC. This translates into CATRASSGSETQYF.

The chain is built from TRBV5-1 and TRBJ2-3; TRBD1 is a possible D gene (5 bases). CDR1 and CDR2 (germline): SGHRS, YFSETQ. V lost 0 bases, J lost 0 bases, and 11 bases lay in between. The CDR3 runs to 16 residues. CDR3 DNA sequence: TGCGCCAGCAGCTTGGTAGGACAAAGGAGCACAGATACGCAGTATTTT. Translation gives CASSLVGQRSTDTQYF.

As DNA, the CDR3 is TGTGCCAGCAGCTTAGTTCCCGCGGGATTTATGCAGTTCTTC. It translates to CASSLVPAGFMQFF. The J gene is TRBJ2-1, the V gene TRBV7-8, with D perhaps TRBD2 (6 bases). The CDR3 runs 14 residues. In germline, CDR1 is SGHVS, CDR2 FQNEAQ. Trimming removed 1 base from V and 12 bases from J, with 16 bases in between.

This chain connects TRBV5-1 to TRBJ2-7, with TRBD2 identical over 7 bases. Trimming removed 4 bases from V and 2 bases from J; junction bases left unmatched: 3. From germline, CDR1 is SGHRS and CDR2 YFSETQ. The CDR3 is 13 residues long. CDR3 bases: TGCGCCAGCAGCCCCGGGAGGACCTACGAGCAGTACTTC. Translating gives CASSPGRTYEQYF.

This sequence joins TRBV10-3 and TRBJ2-1; TRBD1 agrees at 9 bases. The CDR3 sequence is 16 residues long. The germline V gene encodes CDR1 ENHRY and CDR2 SYGVKD. V gave up 6 bases and J gave up 8 bases; unmatched junction bases: 14. The CDR3 sequence: CAIRPKPGQGPDEQFF. The CDR3 nucleotides are TGTGCCATCAGACCTAAGCCGGGACAGGGCCCCGATGAGCAGTTCTTC.

V usage is TRBV5-1 and J usage is TRBJ2-2, with TRBD2 matching over 9 bases. The CDR3 totals 16 residues. Germline V CDR1 and CDR2: SGHRS, YFSETQ. With V trimmed by 3 bases and J by 6 bases, 9 bases remained unmatched. This CDR3 is CASSSLSGLAPGELFF. CDR3 nucleotide sequence: TGCGCCAGCAGCTCCCTTTCGGGACTAGCCCCCGGGGAGCTGTTTTTT.

There are a few counts of this clone. V usage is TRBV29-1 and J usage is TRBJ1-2, with 10 bases aligning to TRBD1. Germline CDR1 is SQVTM and CDR2 is ANQGSEA. The CDR3 loop spans 19 amino acids. Germline trimming cut 0 bases from V and 3 bases from J; bases unmatched to any gene: 16. As DNA, the CDR3 is TGCAGCGTTGAAGACGCGACTAGACAGGGGGCGGGTTGGGACTATGGCTACACCTTC. Translation: CSVEDATRQGAGWDYGYTF.

The V call is TRBV27, the J call TRBJ2-1, with 9 bases identical to TRBD2. Looked up from germline, CDR1 is MNHEY and CDR2 is SMNVEV (reference sequence). The CDR3 contains 15 residues. J gave up 9 bases and V 6 bases, and 12 bases lay outside the gene matches. The CDR3 loop is CASSPIAGEVIEQFF. CDR3 DNA: TGTGCCAGCAGCCCAATAGCGGGAGAGGTTATTGAGCAGTTCTTC.